This T cell receptor (beta chain) was observed in a study of spatial heterogeneity in lung cancer. For the study at large: Detection of beta-chain sequences consistently exceeded that of alpha-chain sequences. Regarding the study as a whole: Whereas they appeared in blood less at follow-up, ubiquitous expanded tumor TCRs appeared there more at resection.

This clonotype was found a few times. The antigen remains unidentified. All TCR cDNA molecules were individually tagged with a unique molecular identifier. TCRdb processed the 5' RACE reads anew with MiXCR; each CDR3 protein has one entry. The sample shows roughly 80,000 distinct CDR3 sequences, around an eighth of them seen only once. As to time point: sample taken at primary tumor resection. Researchers sequenced whole RNA taken from tumor, nontumor lung or frozen PBMC without sorting. Donors were roughly 70 untreated early-stage non-small cell lung cancer patients. Germline V CDR1 and CDR2: KGHSH, LQKENI. The CDR3 runs 15 residues. Losses at the gene ends were 3 bases for V and 1 base for J; bases not matched to a gene: 3.

The chain links TRBV18 to TRBJ1-2; 9 bases are shared with TRBD1. The receptor comes from a male donor with early-stage non-small cell lung cancer. The sequences come from PBMCs, collected at surgery. The CDR3 protein is CASSPRDRDNYGYTF. The CDR3 DNA sequence: TGTGCCAGCTCACCCCGGGACAGGGATAACTATGGCTACACCTTC.